One sample yielded the 7 T cell receptor beta chains listed below, sequenced in a study of blood T cell repertoires in COVID-19. Produced via immunoSEQ multiplex PCR; TCRdb's table is partial and in-frame only. The data hold roughly 35,000 clones, with over 70% observed a single time. The sample taken for sequencing was peripheral blood. These receptors all stem from a man aged 55 to 69 with active COVID-19.

This chain joins TRBV27 and TRBJ1-2; D call uncertain. The CDR3 extends over 12 amino acids. V lost 4 bases to trimming and J lost 4 bases, with 7 bases between them. Germline V gene sequence: CDR1 MNHEY, CDR2 SMNVEV (reference sequence). The CDR3 is CASSSTGYGYTF. The DNA for the CDR3 is TGTGCCAGCAGTTCCACGGGCTATGGCTACACCTTC.

The chain links TRBV4-1 to TRBJ2-3, with D possibly being TRBD1 (6 bases). Germline CDR1 and CDR2: MGHRA and YSYEKL. V lost 5 bases to trimming and J lost 2 bases, with 14 bases between them. This CDR3 is 15 amino acids long. CDR3 sequence reads: CASSSGAGNTDTQYF. The CDR3 DNA reads TGCGCCAGCAGCTCAGGGGCGGGCAACACAGATACGCAGTATTTT.

The rearrangement links TRBV6-4 to TRBJ2-1; TRBD2 agrees at 14 bases. Germline V gene sequence: CDR1 MRHNA, CDR2 SNTAGT. Trimming at V came to 6 bases and at J to 9 bases, leaving 4 bases not matched to a gene. The CDR3 has 14 amino acids. In nucleotides, the CDR3 is TGTGCCAGCAGCGGACTAGCGGGAGGAATTGAGCAGTTCTTC. Its protein product is CASSGLAGGIEQFF.

V and J are TRBV5-6 and TRBJ2-1; the match to TRBD2 covers 8 bases. V trimming: 0 bases; J trimming: 6 bases; junction bases outside the gene matches: 8. The germline V gene has CDR1 SGHDT and CDR2 YYEEEE. The CDR3 totals 16 residues. The CDR3 loop is CASSLVGLVEGNEQFF. The CDR3 DNA follows: TGTGCCAGCAGCTTGGTGGGACTAGTGGAGGGCAATGAGCAGTTCTTC.

V gene TRBV4-1 combines with J gene TRBJ2-1; 10 nucleotides agree with TRBD1. V gave up 1 base and J gave up 5 bases; unmatched junction bases: 8. This CDR3 contains 17 residues. Germline V gene data show CDR1 as MGHRA and CDR2 as YSYEKL. CDR3 protein: CASSQVDGTGVDNEQFF. The CDR3 bases are TGCGCCAGCAGCCAAGTCGATGGGACAGGGGTGGACAATGAGCAGTTCTTC.

V gene TRBV28 combines with J gene TRBJ1-3; weak D call: TRBD1 (5 bases). This CDR3 spans 16 amino acids. Germline V gives CDR1 MDHEN, CDR2 SYDVKM. V lost 6 bases to trimming and J lost 2 bases, with 17 bases between them. CDR3 sequence (DNA): TGTGCCAGCAGGGCCCTAGGAGGGGTTGCTGGAAACACCATATATTTT. It translates to CASRALGGVAGNTIYF. The full variable domain, with the rest looked up from reference TRBV28 and TRBJ1-3, is DVKVTQSSRYLVKRTGEKVFLECVQDMDHENMFWYRQDPGLGLRLIYFSYDVKMKEKGDIPEGYSVSREKKERFSLILESASTNQTSMYLCASRALGGVAGNTIYFGEGSWLTVV.

The CDR3 DNA follows: TGTGCCAGCAGTTTAATGGGACAGGGGAACGAAAAACTGTTTTTT. Amino acids: CASSLMGQGNEKLFF. The J gene is TRBJ1-4, the V gene TRBV28; 10 positions agree with TRBD1. Germline-derived CDR1 and CDR2 are MDHEN and SYDVKM. The CDR3 length is 15 residues. Trimming cost V 2 bases and J 8 bases; bases outside gene matches: 5.